This T cell receptor (beta chain) originates from a study of blood T cell repertoires in COVID-19. Background on the study: Italy, Spain and the United States were the sources of the convalescent and acute COVID-19 samples.

Donors were grouped by their self-reported clinical history. As originally analysed: For nucleated cells, counts were estimated from reference gene primer amplification. TCRdb keeps only in-frame clones here, not all; method: immunoSEQ multiplex PCR. That table is the source of V, J and clone size, and D and trimming were worked out from the DNA. Among about 380,000 clones, approximately 90% were seen once, and the ten largest hold about 1.2%. The V and J ends lost 6 bases and 3 bases, in that order; junction bases with no gene match: 9. Germline V gives CDR1 MRHNA, CDR2 SNTAGT. This CDR3 region has 15 residues.

This sequence joins TRBV6-4 and TRBJ2-7; 9 bases are shared with TRBD1. Sequencing was carried out using PBMCs or T cells enriched from blood (not recorded which). This clonotype was obtained from a woman aged 18-30 years who had recovered from COVID-19. CDR3 DNA sequence: TGTGCCAGCAGCGCAGAACAGGGGGCCATCTACGAGCAGTACTTC. Residues: CASSAEQGAIYEQYF.